This TCR beta chain was sequenced for a study of blood T cell repertoires in COVID-19. Whole-study context: Italy, Spain and the United States were the sources of the convalescent and acute COVID-19 samples.

CDR3 length: 16 residues. Here immunoSEQ multiplex PCR was the method, and the copy in TCRdb shows in-frame clones only, minus some. The repertoire holds under 250,000 clones, with roughly four fifths as singletons. The clonotype was recovered from a woman in her thirties or forties with acute or convalescent COVID-19. The sample taken for sequencing was peripheral blood. J is TRBJ2-7 and V is TRBV1; the table calls TRBD2, which could not be checked here. TRBV1 is an annotated pseudogene. CDR3 region: CTSSLHGGGRRYEQYF. In DNA, the CDR3 is TGCACCAGCAGCCTGCACGGGGGCGGGAGGCGGTACGAGCAGTACTTC.